This TCR beta chain is drawn from a study of blood T cell repertoires in COVID-19. Study-level information: Samples came from the United States, Italy and Spain, spanning acute and convalescent COVID-19. PBMCs, B-cell-depleted T cells, or T cells provided the cDNA or gDNA that made up the material.

Deletions cut 0 bases from V and 0 bases from J, with 6 bases between. The CDR3 is made up of 15 amino acids. CDR1 and CDR2 (germline): MNHEY, SMNVEV (reference sequence). Per the study methods: Amplification with reference gene primers provided the estimates of nucleated cell counts. Sequenced by immunoSEQ multiplex PCR; TCRdb stores in-frame clones only, minus some. V and J calls plus clone size are reproduced from that table; the DNA served to infer D and trimming. The sample includes about 120,000 clones, around 87% of them seen just once. The sequenced sample consisted of peripheral blood. The chain couples TRBV27 to TRBJ2-1, with D possibly being TRBD2 (6 bases). The clonotype comes from a woman in her forties or fifties with acute or convalescent COVID-19. The chain's CDR3 is CASSLSGLSYNEQFF. CDR3 nucleotides: TGTGCCAGCAGTTTATCGGGACTCTCCTACAATGAGCAGTTCTTC.